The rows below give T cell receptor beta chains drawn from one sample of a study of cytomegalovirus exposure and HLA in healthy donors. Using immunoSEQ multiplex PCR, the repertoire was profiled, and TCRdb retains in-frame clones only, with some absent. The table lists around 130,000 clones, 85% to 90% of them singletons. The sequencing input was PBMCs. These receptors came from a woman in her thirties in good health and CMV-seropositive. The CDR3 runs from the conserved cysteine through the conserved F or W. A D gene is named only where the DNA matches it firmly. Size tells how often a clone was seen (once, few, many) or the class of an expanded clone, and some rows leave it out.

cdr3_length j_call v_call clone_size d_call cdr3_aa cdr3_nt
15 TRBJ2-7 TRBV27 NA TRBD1 CASSSVGTGSYEQYF TGTGCCAGCAGTTCAGTAGGGACAGGGTCCTACGAGCAGTACTTC
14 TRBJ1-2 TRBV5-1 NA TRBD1 CASSSGGQGYGYTF TGCGCCAGCAGCTCGGGGGGACAGGGCTATGGCTACACCTTC
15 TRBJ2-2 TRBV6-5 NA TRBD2 CASSPDWGGTGELFF TGTGCCAGCAGCCCCGATTGGGGGGGGACCGGGGAGCTGTTTTTT
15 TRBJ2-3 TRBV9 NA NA CASSVALTSTDTQYF TGTGCCAGCAGCGTAGCCCTAACTAGCACAGATACGCAGTATTTT
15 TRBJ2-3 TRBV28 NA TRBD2 CASSSLAGGGDTQYF TGTGCCAGCAGTTCCCTAGCGGGAGGGGGGGATACGCAGTATTTT
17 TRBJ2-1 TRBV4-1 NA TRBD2 CASSQADREASYNEQFF TGCGCCAGCAGCCAGGCAGATCGGGAGGCTTCGTACAATGAGCAGTTCTTC
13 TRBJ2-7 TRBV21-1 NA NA CAKTSGGDNEQYF TGTGCCAAGACTAGCGGGGGTGACAACGAGCAGTACTTC
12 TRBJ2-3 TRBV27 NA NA CASSLIPNTQYF TGTGCCAGCAGTTTAATTCCCAATACGCAGTATTTT
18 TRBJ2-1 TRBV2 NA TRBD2 CASSEWGGGVAGWNEQFF TGTGCCAGCAGTGAATGGGGCGGAGGAGTAGCGGGATGGAATGAGCAGTTCTTC
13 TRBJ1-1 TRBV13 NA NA CASSLHRETEAFF TGTGCCAGCAGCTTACACAGGGAAACTGAAGCTTTCTTT
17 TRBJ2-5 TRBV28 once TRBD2 CASSLPGLAGGSVTQYF TGTGCCAGCAGTTTACCCGGACTAGCGGGAGGAAGCGTGACCCAGTACTTC
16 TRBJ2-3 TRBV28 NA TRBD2 CASSTEKRGGRGTQYF TGTGCCAGCAGTACGGAGAAGCGGGGGGGCCGTGGTACGCAGTATTTT
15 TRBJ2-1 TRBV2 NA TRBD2 CASSEFQREINEQFF TGTGCCAGCAGTGAGTTCCAGCGGGAGATAAATGAGCAGTTCTTC
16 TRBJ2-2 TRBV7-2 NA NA CASRPPGLANTGELFF TGTGCCAGCAGGCCGCCGGGACTTGCGAACACCGGGGAGCTGTTTTTT
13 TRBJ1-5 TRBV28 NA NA CASSLNGGQPQHF TGTGCCAGCAGTTTAAATGGCGGGCAGCCCCAGCATTTT
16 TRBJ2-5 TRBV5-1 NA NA CASSPGRQALRETQYF TGCGCCAGCAGCCCAGGAAGACAGGCACTGCGGGAGACCCAGTACTTC
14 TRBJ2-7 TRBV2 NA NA CASERGGRSYEQYF TGTGCCAGCGAGAGGGGGGGGCGCTCCTACGAGCAGTACTTC
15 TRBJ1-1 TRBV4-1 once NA CASSHLGHKNTEAFF TGCGCCAGCAGCCATCTGGGACACAAAAACACTGAAGCTTTCTTT
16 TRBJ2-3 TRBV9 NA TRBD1 CASSRQGTPSTDTQYF TGTGCCAGCAGTCGACAGGGGACACCTAGCACAGATACGCAGTATTTT
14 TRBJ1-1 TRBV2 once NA CASTGQNLNTEAFF TGTGCCAGCACCGGACAGAACTTGAACACTGAAGCTTTCTTT
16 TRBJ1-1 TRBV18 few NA CASSLSHTTPNTEAFF TGTGCCAGCTCTCTCTCGCATACTACACCGAACACTGAAGCTTTCTTT
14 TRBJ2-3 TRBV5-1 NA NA CASSLGQATDTQYF TGCGCCAGCAGCTTGGGACAGGCCACAGATACGCAGTATTTT
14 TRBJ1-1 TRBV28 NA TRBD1 CASSLGTDYTEAFF TGTGCCAGCAGTCTCGGGACAGACTACACTGAAGCTTTCTTT
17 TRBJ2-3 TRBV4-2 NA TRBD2 CASSQEVSGRAVDTQYF TGTGCCAGCAGCCAAGAGGTTAGCGGGAGGGCCGTAGATACGCAGTATTTT
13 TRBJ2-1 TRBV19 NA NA CASSFHLNNEQFF TGTGCCAGTAGCTTCCACTTAAACAATGAGCAGTTCTTC
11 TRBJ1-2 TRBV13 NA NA CASSSGGVGTF TGTGCCAGCAGCTCCGGAGGGGTAGGCACCTTC
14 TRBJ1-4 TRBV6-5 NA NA CASSQAGTNEKLFF TGTGCCAGCAGTCAGGCGGGAACTAATGAAAAACTGTTTTTT
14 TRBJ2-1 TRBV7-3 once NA CASSLSGPYNEQFF TGTGCCAGCAGCTTAAGCGGCCCCTACAATGAGCAGTTCTTC
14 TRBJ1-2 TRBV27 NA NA CASSLSDTSYGYTF TGTGCCAGCAGTTTATCCGACACATCCTATGGCTACACCTTC
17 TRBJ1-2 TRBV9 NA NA CASSAPSDRHSNYGYTF TGTGCCAGCAGCGCCCCTTCAGACAGGCACTCTAACTATGGCTACACCTTC
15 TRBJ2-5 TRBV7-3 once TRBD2 CASSPPGTRKETQYF TGTGCCAGCAGCCCCCCCGGGACTAGGAAAGAGACCCAGTACTTC
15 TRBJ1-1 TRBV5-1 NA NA CASSVPTGMNTEAFF TGCGCCAGCAGCGTCCCCACAGGAATGAACACTGAAGCTTTCTTT
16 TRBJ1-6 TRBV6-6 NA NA CASSSATEAFSSPLHF TGTGCCAGCAGTTCCGCCACGGAGGCGTTCAGTTCACCCCTCCACTTT
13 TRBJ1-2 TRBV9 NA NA CASSVGGDYGYTF TGTGCCAGCAGCGTGGGAGGGGACTATGGCTACACCTTC
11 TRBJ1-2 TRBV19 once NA CASESNYGYTF TGTGCCAGTGAGTCTAACTATGGCTACACCTTC
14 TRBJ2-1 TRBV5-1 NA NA CASSFSGDYNEQFF TGCGCCAGCAGCTTTTCCGGGGACTACAATGAGCAGTTCTTC
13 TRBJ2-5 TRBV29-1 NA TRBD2 CSAGTSGFPAQYF TGCAGCGCAGGGACTAGCGGGTTCCCGGCCCAGTACTTC
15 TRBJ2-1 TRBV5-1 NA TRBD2 CASSLESGRAGEQFF TGCGCCAGCAGCTTGGAAAGCGGGAGGGCCGGTGAGCAGTTCTTC
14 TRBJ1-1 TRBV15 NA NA CATRRTGMNTEAFF TGTGCCACCAGAAGAACCGGGATGAACACTGAAGCTTTCTTT
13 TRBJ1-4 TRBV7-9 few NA CASSPQLKEKLFF TGTGCCAGCAGCCCACAGTTGAAAGAAAAACTGTTTTTT
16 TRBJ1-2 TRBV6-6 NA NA CASSYSRLSGDYGYTF TGTGCCAGCAGTTACTCGCGGCTTTCAGGGGATTATGGCTACACCTTC
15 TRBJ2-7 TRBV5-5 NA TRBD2 CASSLGSGGAYEQYF TGTGCCAGCAGCTTGGGTAGCGGGGGGGCCTACGAGCAGTACTTC
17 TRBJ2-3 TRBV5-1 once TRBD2 CASSRTSGGSSTDTQYF TGCGCCAGCAGCCGGACTAGCGGGGGGTCTAGCACAGATACGCAGTATTTT
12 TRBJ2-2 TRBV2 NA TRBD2 CASRRGTGELFF TGTGCCAGCAGGCGGGGGACCGGGGAGCTGTTTTTT
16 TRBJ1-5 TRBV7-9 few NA CASSPEGLTSNQPQHF TGTGCCAGCAGCCCTGAGGGACTCACTAGCAATCAGCCCCAGCATTTT
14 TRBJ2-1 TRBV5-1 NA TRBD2 CASSATSGGNEQFF TGCGCCAGCAGCGCTACTAGCGGGGGCAATGAGCAGTTCTTC
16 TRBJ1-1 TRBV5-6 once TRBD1 CASSSLRGGMNTEAFF TGTGCCAGCAGCTCCCTTAGAGGGGGCATGAACACTGAAGCTTTCTTT